The present TCR beta chain was sequenced within a study of cytomegalovirus exposure and HLA in healthy donors. PCR amplification relied on 60 Vbeta primers (plus 13 Jbeta primers). Measured with immunoSEQ multiplex PCR; TCRdb has only the in-frame clones, and not every one. The sample consists of roughly 99,000 clones, approximately 84% of them appearing once. V dropped 2 bases and J dropped 5 bases, with 12 bases sitting between them. This CDR3 contains 14 residues. Per the germline V gene, CDR1 is MNHEY and CDR2 is SMNVEV (reference sequence). This chain uses TRBV27 with TRBJ2-5; D is uncertain. The sequence was collected from a man aged 25 to 45 in good health and CMV-seronegative. The specimen sequenced was PBMCs. The CDR3 sequence is CASSLEYERETQYF. The CDR3 nucleotides read TGTGCCAGCAGTTTAGAATACGAGAGGGAGACCCAGTACTTC.